Listed here are 6 T cell receptor beta chains from one sample, sequenced in a study of blood T cell repertoires in COVID-19. Only in-frame clones appear in the TCRdb table, and some are missing; sequencing was by immunoSEQ multiplex PCR. The table includes about 160,000 clones, 82% detected once. The specimen sequenced was PBMCs or T cells enriched from blood (not recorded which). The receptors shown here come from a man aged 55 to 70 who had recovered from COVID-19.

This clone has only one observation. CDR3 sequence: CASSHWTSGSTYEQYF. CDR3 sequence (DNA): TGCGCCAGCAGTCACTGGACTAGCGGGTCTACCTACGAGCAGTACTTC. This chain links TRBV5-1 with TRBJ2-7; 11 bases are a match to TRBD2. The CDR3 loop spans 16 amino acids. The V segment lost 5 bases and the J segment 2 bases; nucleotides outside the gene matches: 9. Germline CDR1 is SGHRS and CDR2 is YFSETQ.

The chain recombines TRBV19 with TRBJ2-3; perhaps TRBD2 as D (6 bases). Deletions cut 3 bases from V and 0 bases from J, with 7 bases between. Germline lookup yields CDR1 LNHDA and CDR2 SQIVND (reference sequence). This CDR3 has 14 amino acids. The CDR3 coding sequence is TGTGCCAGTAGTATTAGCGGAAGCACAGATACGCAGTATTTT. Translated: CASSISGSTDTQYF.

This sequence joins TRBV27 and TRBJ1-1; maybe TRBD1 (5 bases). The CDR3 length is 14 residues. The V gene lost 4 bases and the J gene lost 0 bases, with 9 bases spanning the gap. Germline-derived CDR1 and CDR2 are MNHEY and SMNVEV (reference sequence). The CDR3 here is CASSWRQLNTEAFF. In DNA form, the CDR3 reads TGTGCCAGCAGTTGGAGACAGCTGAACACTGAAGCTTTCTTT.

The chain uses TRBV5-1 and TRBJ1-2; D is ambiguous. CDR1 is SGHRS, CDR2 YFSETQ, per germline. V lost 4 bases to trimming and J lost 4 bases, with 8 bases between them. CDR3 length: 12 amino acids. CDR3 in DNA: TGCGCCAGCAGCGGCGGGGTCTATGGCTACACCTTC. Protein product: CASSGGVYGYTF.

The sample holds a few counts of this clone. The chain joins TRBV5-8 to TRBJ2-2, with 8 bases lining up with TRBD1. V dropped 0 bases and J dropped 6; count of bases not matched to a gene: 4. The CDR3 covers 15 residues. Germline-derived CDR1 and CDR2 are SGHTS and YDEGEE. CDR3 DNA sequence: TGTGCCAGCAGCTTGGGAGGACAGGGATCCGGGGAGCTGTTTTTT. Encoded protein: CASSLGGQGSGELFF.

The chain links TRBV28 to TRBJ1-2; a possible D gene is TRBD1 (5 bases). CDR3 length equals 15 residues. CDR1 and CDR2 (germline): MDHEN, SYDVKM. Trimming removed 5 bases from V and 2 bases from J, with 15 bases in between. The CDR3 region has the DNA TGTGCCAGCAGTCGACGCAGGGTCCTGAACTATGGCTACACCTTC. This translates into CASSRRRVLNYGYTF.